Included here is one T cell receptor beta chain sequence, with context. Other DNA sequences from this sample encode an identical CDR3 as well. This table comes from immunoSEQ multiplex PCR, and its TCRdb copy is limited to in-frame clones, with some not included. The data contain about 330,000 clones, over 70% of them seen just once; the ten biggest clones take up around 5%. This sample was taken from a study of blood T cell repertoires in COVID-19. This CDR3 has 14 amino acids. Between the trimmed V and J ends, which lost 2 bases and 5 bases, there was a span of 10 bases. From germline, CDR1 is KGHSH and CDR2 LQKENI.

The specimen was PBMCs or T cells enriched from blood (not recorded which). The sequence was collected from a young man who had recovered from COVID-19. V usage is TRBV18 and J usage is TRBJ1-5; tentative D call: TRBD1 (6 bases). The CDR3 loop is CASSPRAGDQPQHF. The CDR3 DNA reads as TGTGCCAGCTCACCAAGGGCAGGGGATCAGCCCCAGCATTTT. Looking up the rest from reference TRBV18 and TRBJ1-5 gives the full variable domain: NAGVMQNPRHLVRRRGQEARLRCSPMKGHSHVYWYRQLPEEGLKFMVYLQKENIIDESGMPKERFSAEFPKEGPSILRIQQVVRGDSAAYFCASSPRAGDQPQHFGDGTRLSIL.